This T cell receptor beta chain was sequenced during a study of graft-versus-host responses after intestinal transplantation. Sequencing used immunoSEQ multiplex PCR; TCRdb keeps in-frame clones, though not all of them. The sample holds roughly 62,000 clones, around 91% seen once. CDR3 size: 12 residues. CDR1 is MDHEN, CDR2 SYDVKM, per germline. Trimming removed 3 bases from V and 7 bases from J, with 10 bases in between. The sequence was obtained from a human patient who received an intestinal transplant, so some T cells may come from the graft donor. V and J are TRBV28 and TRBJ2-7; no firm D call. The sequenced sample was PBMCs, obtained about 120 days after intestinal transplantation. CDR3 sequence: CASSFSVGEQYF. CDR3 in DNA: TGTGCCAGCAGTTTCTCGGTGGGGGAGCAGTACTTC.